The T cell receptor (beta chain) under discussion was sequenced for a study of shared clonotypes between healthy human individuals. Findings and caveats of the study: Larger richness was generally estimated for naive than memory subsets.

This clone was seen just once. Its antigen is not known. The CDR3 contains 16 residues. Germline-derived CDR1 and CDR2 are SGHTA and FQGNSA. The V end lost 1 base, the J end lost 2 bases, and 12 bases lay between the germline ends. Template for every sorted-subset replicate PCR totaled approximately 200 ng DNA, 25,000 to 30,000 T cell genomes. Clones were read by immunoSEQ multiplex PCR, and TCRdb kept only the in-frame ones, dropping some. The table lists over a million clones, 95% to 97% of them singletons. The receptor's source is a man aged 25 to 40 in good health. This sequence joins TRBV7-2 and TRBJ1-5; D remains ambiguous. Sequenced input: naive CD4+ T cells sorted from blood. The subset here: CD45RA+ positively selected. CDR3 sequence: CASSLDFILGNQPQHF. CDR3 DNA sequence: TGTGCCAGCAGCTTAGATTTTATCTTGGGCAATCAGCCCCAGCATTTT.